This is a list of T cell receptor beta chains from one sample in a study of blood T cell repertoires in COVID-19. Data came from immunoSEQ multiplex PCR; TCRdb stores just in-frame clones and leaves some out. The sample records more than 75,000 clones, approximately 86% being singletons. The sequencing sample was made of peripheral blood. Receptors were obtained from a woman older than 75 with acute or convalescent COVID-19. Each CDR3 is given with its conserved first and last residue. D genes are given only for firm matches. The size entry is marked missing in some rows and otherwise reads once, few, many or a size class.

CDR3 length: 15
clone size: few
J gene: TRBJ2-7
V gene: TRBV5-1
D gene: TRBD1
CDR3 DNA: TGCGCCAGCAGTTCCGGGACAGGGGTGTTCTACGAGCAGTACTTC
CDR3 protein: CASSSGTGVFYEQYF

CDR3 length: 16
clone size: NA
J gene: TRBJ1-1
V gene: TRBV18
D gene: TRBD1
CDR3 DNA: TGTGCCAGCTCACCGGGGACAGGGGGCTTGAACACTGAAGCTTTCTTT
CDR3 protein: CASSPGTGGLNTEAFF

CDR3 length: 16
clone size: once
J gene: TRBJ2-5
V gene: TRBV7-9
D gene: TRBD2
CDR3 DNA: TGTGCCAGCAGCCCCACCGGGACTAGTACATATGAGACCCAGTACTTC
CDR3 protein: CASSPTGTSTYETQYF

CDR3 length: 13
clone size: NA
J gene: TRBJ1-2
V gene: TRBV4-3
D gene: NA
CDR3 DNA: TGCGCCAGCAGCCTGGCCACCGAGACAGCTTACACCTTC
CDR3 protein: CASSLATETAYTF

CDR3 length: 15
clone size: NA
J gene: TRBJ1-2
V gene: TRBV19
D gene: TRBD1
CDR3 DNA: TGTGCCAGTAGCAACTCCCAGGGGGTTGGCTATGGCTACACCTTC
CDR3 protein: CASSNSQGVGYGYTF

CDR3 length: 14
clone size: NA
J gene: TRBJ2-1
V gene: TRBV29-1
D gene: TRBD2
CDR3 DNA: TGCAGCGTGGCCGGGACTAGCGTGAAAAATGAGCAGTTCTTC
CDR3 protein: CSVAGTSVKNEQFF

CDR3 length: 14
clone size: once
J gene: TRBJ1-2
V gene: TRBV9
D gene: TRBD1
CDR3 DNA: TGTGCCAGCAGCTCCCGGACAGGGGACTATGGCTACACCTTC
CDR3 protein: CASSSRTGDYGYTF

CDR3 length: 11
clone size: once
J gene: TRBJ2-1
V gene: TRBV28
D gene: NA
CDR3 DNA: TGTGCCAGCAGTCAGACACTCGAGCAGTTCTTC
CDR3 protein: CASSQTLEQFF

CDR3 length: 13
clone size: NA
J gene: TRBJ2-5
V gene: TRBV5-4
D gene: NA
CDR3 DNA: TGTGCCAGCAGCTTGGCTAGTCGAGAGACCCAGTACTTC
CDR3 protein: CASSLASRETQYF

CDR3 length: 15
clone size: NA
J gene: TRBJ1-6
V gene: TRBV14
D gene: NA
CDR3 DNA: TGTGCCAGCAGCCAAGATTTTGGGGGCTACTCACCCCTCCACTTT
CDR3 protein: CASSQDFGGYSPLHF

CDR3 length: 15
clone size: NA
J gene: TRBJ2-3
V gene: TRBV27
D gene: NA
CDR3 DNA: TGTGCCAGCAGTTCAGGTCAGGGTTGGGCAGATACGCAGTATTTT
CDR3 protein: CASSSGQGWADTQYF

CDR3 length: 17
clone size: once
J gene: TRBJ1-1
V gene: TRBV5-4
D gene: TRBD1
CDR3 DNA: TGTGCCAGCAGCATCCCGGGACAGGGGGTTACGAACACTGAAGCTTTCTTT
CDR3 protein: CASSIPGQGVTNTEAFF

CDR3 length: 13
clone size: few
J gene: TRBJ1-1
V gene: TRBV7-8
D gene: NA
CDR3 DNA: TGTGCCAGCAGCCGTGACGGGAGCACTGAAGCTTTCTTT
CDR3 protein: CASSRDGSTEAFF

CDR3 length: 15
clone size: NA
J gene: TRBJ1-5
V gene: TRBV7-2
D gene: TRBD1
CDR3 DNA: TGTGCCAGCAGCTTGGGAGCCGGGACAGGGGCGTCCCAGCATTTT
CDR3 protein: CASSLGAGTGASQHF

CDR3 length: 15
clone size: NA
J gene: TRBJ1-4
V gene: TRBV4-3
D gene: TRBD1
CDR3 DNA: TGCGCCAGCAGCCACGGAGACAGGGGTAATGAAAAACTGTTTTTT
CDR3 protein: CASSHGDRGNEKLFF

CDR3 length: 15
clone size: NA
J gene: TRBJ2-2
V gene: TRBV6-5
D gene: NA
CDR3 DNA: TGTGCCAGCAGGCCGACCCAAGGGGCGACCGGGGAGCTGTTTTTT
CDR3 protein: CASRPTQGATGELFF

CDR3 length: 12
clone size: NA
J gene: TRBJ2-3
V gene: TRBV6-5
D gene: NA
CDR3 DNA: TGTGCCAGCAGTCGGGTGTCTGATACGCAGTATTTT
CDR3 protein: CASSRVSDTQYF

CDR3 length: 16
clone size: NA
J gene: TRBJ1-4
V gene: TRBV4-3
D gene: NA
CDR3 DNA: TGCGCCAGCAGCCAAGAGTCTAGAGTCACTAATGAAAAACTGTTTTTT
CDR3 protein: CASSQESRVTNEKLFF